These 23 T cell receptor beta chains were sequenced from one sample in a study of blood T cell repertoires in COVID-19. This table comes from immunoSEQ multiplex PCR, and its TCRdb copy is limited to in-frame clones, with some not included. Among 200,000 or so clones listed, approximately 90% were seen once. The sequenced material came from PBMCs or T cells enriched from blood (not recorded which). The origin of the receptors is a young woman in a cohort exposed to, infected with or recovered from COVID-19 (not recorded which).

The CDR3 spells CASSPRTGKGNTIYF. CDR3 in DNA: TGTGCCAGCAGCCCCAGGACAGGGAAGGGAAACACCATATATTTT. V gene TRBV7-6 combines with J gene TRBJ1-3; TRBD1 aligns across 8 bases. V was clipped by 5 bases and J by 4 bases; unmatched bases: 7. The CDR3 has 15 residues. Looked up from germline, CDR1 is SGHVS and CDR2 is FNYEAQ.

This rearrangement joins TRBV11-3 to TRBJ2-3; TRBD2 aligns across 8 bases. This CDR3 is 16 amino acids long. Losses at the gene ends were 6 bases for V and 2 bases for J; bases not matched to a gene: 10. Germline values: CDR1 SGHNT, CDR2 YENEEA. CDR3 sequence reads: CASRDGVAGYTDTQYF. The CDR3 region has the DNA TGTGCCAGCAGGGATGGAGTAGCGGGATACACAGATACGCAGTATTTT.

This chain uses TRBV2 with TRBJ1-6, with 8 bases aligning to TRBD1. The CDR3 sequence is 14 residues long. Germline assignment: CDR1 SNHLY and CDR2 FYNNEI. Germline trimming cut 6 bases from V and 7 bases from J; bases unmatched to any gene: 5. The CDR3 loop reads CASSETGVNSPLHF. CDR3 coding DNA: TGTGCCAGCAGCGAGACAGGGGTAAATTCACCCCTCCACTTT.

This clone was recorded only once. V and J are TRBV19 and TRBJ2-3, with 9 bases aligning to TRBD2. The CDR3 runs 15 residues. V was clipped by 7 bases and J by 4 bases; unmatched bases: 9. CDR1 and CDR2 from the germline V gene are LNHDA and SQIVND (reference sequence). CDR3 nucleotide sequence: TGTGCCAGTAAAGTGCGGGAGGGCCCCGCAGATACGCAGTATTTT. It is translated as CASKVREGPADTQYF.

V and J are TRBV7-9 and TRBJ2-7, with D possibly being TRBD1 (7 bases). The germline CDR1 and CDR2 sequences are SEHNR and FQNEAQ (reference sequence). Trimming removed 3 bases at V and 4 bases at J, with 19 bases between. The CDR3 runs 16 residues. The CDR3 region has the DNA TGTGCCAGCAGCTTTAGCCCGCAGGGGGGTATATACGAGCAGTACTTC. This codes for CASSFSPQGGIYEQYF.

The CDR3 DNA sequence: TGTGCCAGCAGCCCCTCTGTCAGGGAACCACACTTCTTC. This codes for CASSPSVREPHFF. The chain links TRBV2 to TRBJ2-1; D is possibly TRBD1 (5 bases). The CDR3 has 13 residues. Between the trimmed V and J ends, which lost 6 bases and 16 bases, there was a span of 22 bases. Germline V gene data show CDR1 as SNHLY and CDR2 as FYNNEI. The complete variable domain, with remaining parts taken from reference TRBV2 and TRBJ2-1, reads EPEVTQTPSHQVTQMGQEVILRCVPISNHLYFYWYRQILGQKVEFLVSFYNNEISEKSEIFDDQFSVERPDGSNFTLKIRSTKLEDSAMYFCASSPSVREPHFFGPGTRLTVL.

The chain couples TRBV4-1 to TRBJ1-3; TRBD1 aligns across 7 bases. J gave up 7 bases and V 1 base, and 10 bases lay outside the gene matches. Germline loops: CDR1 MGHRA, CDR2 YSYEKL. This CDR3 is built from 16 residues. CDR3 sequence (DNA): TGCGCCAGCAGCCAAGCTTCTAGGGGGCTTGGGAACACCATATATTTT. This translates into CASSQASRGLGNTIYF.

The chain combines TRBV7-2 with TRBJ1-5; D is ambiguous. Germline-derived CDR1 and CDR2 are SGHTA and FQGNSA. V lost 2 bases and J lost 2, with 4 bases in between. CDR3 length: 13 amino acids. The DNA of the CDR3 is TGTGCCAGCAGCTTAACAGGCAATCAGCCCCAGCATTTT. Translating gives CASSLTGNQPQHF.

The V gene is TRBV9, the J gene TRBJ2-1, with TRBD2 matching 7 bases. The CDR3 has 16 residues. Per the germline V gene, CDR1 is SGDLS and CDR2 is YYNGEE. V trimming: 6 bases; J trimming: 4 bases; junction bases outside the gene matches: 13. In nucleotides, the CDR3 is TGTGCCAGCATCCTGGTCCTAGCGGCTTATTACAATGAGCAGTTCTTC. Its protein is CASILVLAAYYNEQFF.

The genes are TRBV29-1 and TRBJ2-7, with 7 bases lining up with TRBD1. Germline CDR1 SQVTM, CDR2 ANQGSEA. V was clipped by 5 bases and J by 0 bases; unmatched bases: 10. The CDR3 extends over 15 amino acids. The chain's CDR3 is CSVLLPGTVSYEQYF. DNA of the CDR3: TGCAGCGTTCTGCTCCCCGGGACAGTCTCCTACGAGCAGTACTTC.

The CDR3 loop reads CASSLGAQPQHF. In nucleotides, the CDR3 is TGTGCCAGCAGCTTAGGGGCCCAGCCCCAGCATTTT. This chain links TRBV7-9 with TRBJ1-5, with D unresolved. Looked up from germline, CDR1 is SEHNR and CDR2 is FQNEAQ (reference sequence). CDR3 length equals 12 residues. V was shortened by 1 base and J by 7 bases, with 5 bases between the two germline ends. Based on the CDR3 plus reference TRBV7-9 and TRBJ1-5, the full variable domain is DTGVSQNPRHKITKRGQNVTFRCDPISEHNRLYWYRQTLGQGPEFLTYFQNEAQLEKSRLLSDRFSAERPKGSFSTLEIQRTEQGDSAMYLCASSLGAQPQHFGDGTRLSIL.

In its sample, this clone was seen once. The CDR3 nucleotides are TGTGCCAGCAGTTCCCCCAGGGCAGGGACCGGGGAGCTGTTTTTT. It is translated as CASSSPRAGTGELFF. The chain employs TRBV6-5 and TRBJ2-2; D might be TRBD1 (5 bases). Looked up from germline, CDR1 is MNHEY and CDR2 is SVGAGI. The CDR3 is 15 amino acids. Trimming took off 4 bases at V and 5 bases at J, with 14 bases between the two ends.

The V and J genes are TRBV19 and TRBJ2-2, with 9 bases that match TRBD1. V shed 7 bases, J shed 2 bases, and the junction held 5 bases outside the gene matches. The CDR3 has 15 amino acids. CDR1 is LNHDA and CDR2 is SQIVND in the germline V gene (reference sequence). As DNA, the CDR3 is TGTGCCAGTACCCTACAGGGGGCAAACACCGGGGAGCTGTTTTTT. Its translation is CASTLQGANTGELFF.

The chain couples TRBV7-9 to TRBJ2-1; tentatively, D is TRBD2 (6 bases). Germline assignment: CDR1 SEHNR and CDR2 FQNEAQ (reference sequence). The length of the CDR3 is 18 residues. V was trimmed by 5 bases and J by 4 bases, leaving 24 bases between them. CDR3 loop: CASSGTGGTIPFYNEQFF. For the CDR3, the DNA is TGTGCCAGCAGCGGAACGGGCGGGACCATTCCCTTTTACAATGAGCAGTTCTTC.

V is TRBV19 and J is TRBJ2-2, with 13 bases lining up with TRBD2. The germline CDR1 and CDR2 sequences are LNHDA and SQIVND (reference sequence). Trimming at V came to 5 bases and at J to 3 bases, leaving 12 bases not matched to a gene. The CDR3 length is 19 residues. The CDR3 reads CASSPAHTSGREDTGELFF. CDR3 sequence (DNA): TGTGCCAGTAGTCCCGCCCACACTAGCGGGAGGGAGGACACCGGGGAGCTGTTTTTT.

J is TRBJ1-1 and V is TRBV2; possible D gene TRBD1, 6 bases. CDR1 is SNHLY, CDR2 FYNNEI, per germline. The CDR3 covers 13 residues. The V gene lost 7 bases and the J gene lost 2 bases, with 11 bases spanning the gap. DNA of the CDR3: TGTGCCAGCATTCGGACAGCAAACACTGAAGCTTTCTTT. Its protein is CASIRTANTEAFF.

V gene TRBV28 combines with J gene TRBJ1-1; a weak D match, TRBD1 (6 bases). The CDR3 sequence is 13 residues long. V was clipped by 5 bases and J by 0 bases, with 7 bases between them. CDR1 and CDR2 (germline): MDHEN, SYDVKM. DNA of the CDR3: TGTGCCAGCAGTCCAGGGGTGAACACTGAAGCTTTCTTT. Translation: CASSPGVNTEAFF.

This clone was observed a handful of times. The chain uses TRBV28 and TRBJ1-2; weak D call: TRBD1 (5 bases). In germline, CDR1 is MDHEN, CDR2 SYDVKM. CDR3 length: 15 amino acids. The V end lost 5 bases, the J end lost 3 bases, and 16 bases lay between the germline ends. As DNA, the CDR3 is TGTGCCAGCAGTAAGCTCCGGCAGGGCCACTATGGCTACACCTTC. This translates into CASSKLRQGHYGYTF.

CDR3 residues: CATSDRSGTGGEKLFF. CDR3 DNA sequence: TGTGCCACCAGTGATCGATCCGGGACAGGCGGTGAAAAACTGTTTTTT. This chain links TRBV24-1 with TRBJ1-4, with 8 bases identical to TRBD1. Germline trimming cut 3 bases from V and 7 bases from J; bases unmatched to any gene: 9. Germline V gene data show CDR1 as KGHDR and CDR2 as SFDVKD. CDR3 length: 16 residues.

V and J are TRBV10-1 and TRBJ1-2; no firm D call. With 2 bases removed from V and 5 bases from J, the gap between germline ends came to 6 bases. CDR3 size: 12 residues. CDR1 and CDR2 from the germline V gene are WNHNN and SYGVQD (reference sequence). The CDR3 nucleotides are TGCGCCAGCAGTGAGAGGAGTTATGGCTACACCTTC. This sequence encodes CASSERSYGYTF.

This clone was observed once. This sequence joins TRBV3-1 (or the pseudogene TRBV3-2) and TRBJ2-7; 14 bases are shared with TRBD2. V was clipped by 4 bases and J by 1 base; unmatched bases: 9. The germline V gene has CDR1 LGHDT and CDR2 YNNKEL (reference sequence). The CDR3 covers 18 residues. The CDR3 DNA follows: TGTGCCAGCAGCCCAAGACTAGCGGGAGGGCCCCTATCCTACGAGCAGTACTTC. This codes for CASSPRLAGGPLSYEQYF.

This clone was counted once. The V gene is TRBV18, the J gene TRBJ2-7; D is perhaps TRBD1 (5 bases). Deletions cut 6 bases from V and 5 bases from J, with 14 bases between. Germline assignment: CDR1 KGHSH and CDR2 LQKENI. The CDR3 consists of 13 residues. CDR3 in amino acids: CASSSTEQDEQYF. CDR3 bases: TGTGCCAGCTCGTCGACAGAGCAGGACGAGCAGTACTTC.

The chain has TRBV5-1 and TRBJ2-1, with D unresolved. CDR1 and CDR2 (germline): SGHRS, YFSETQ. The CDR3 extends over 14 amino acids. The germline V and J ends were trimmed by 0 bases and 0 bases, with 4 bases remaining between them. CDR3 bases: TGCGCCAGCAGCTTGGGGAGCTCCTACAATGAGCAGTTCTTC. This codes for CASSLGSSYNEQFF. The complete variable domain, with remaining parts taken from reference TRBV5-1 and TRBJ2-1, reads KAGVTQTPRYLIKTRGQQVTLSCSPISGHRSVSWYQQTPGQGLQFLFEYFSETQRNKGNFPGRFSGRQFSNSRSEMNVSTLELGDSALYLCASSLGSSYNEQFFGPGTRLTVL.